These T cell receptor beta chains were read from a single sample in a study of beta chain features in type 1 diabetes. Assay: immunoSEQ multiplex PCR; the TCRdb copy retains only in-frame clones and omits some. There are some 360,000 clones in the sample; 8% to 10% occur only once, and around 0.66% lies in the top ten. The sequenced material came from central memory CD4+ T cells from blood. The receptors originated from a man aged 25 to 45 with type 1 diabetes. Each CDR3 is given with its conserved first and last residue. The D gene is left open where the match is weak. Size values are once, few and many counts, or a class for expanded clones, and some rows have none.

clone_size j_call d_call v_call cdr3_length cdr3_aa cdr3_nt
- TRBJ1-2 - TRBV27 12 CASSAQGYGYTF TGTGCCAGCAGTGCACAGGGATATGGCTACACCTTC
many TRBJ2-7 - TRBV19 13 CASSIQVRGEQYF TGTGCCAGTAGTATCCAAGTCCGGGGCGAGCAGTACTTC
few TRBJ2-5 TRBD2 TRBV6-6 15 CASILAGGHQETQYF TGTGCCAGCATTCTAGCGGGAGGCCACCAAGAGACCCAGTACTTC
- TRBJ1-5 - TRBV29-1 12 CSVLEANQPQHF TGCAGCGTTCTTGAAGCCAATCAGCCCCAGCATTTT
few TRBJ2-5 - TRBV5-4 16 CASSLLGTEMGETQYF TGTGCCAGCAGCTTGTTGGGAACTGAGATGGGAGAGACCCAGTACTTC
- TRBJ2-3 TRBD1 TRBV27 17 CASSTGTGSISTDTQYF TGTGCCAGCAGTACCGGGACAGGATCAATTAGCACAGATACGCAGTATTTT
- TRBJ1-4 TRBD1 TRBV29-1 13 CSVETGDDEKLFF TGCAGCGTTGAGACAGGGGATGATGAAAAACTGTTTTTT
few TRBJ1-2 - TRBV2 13 CASTGGPSGPYTF TGTGCCAGCACGGGGGGACCGTCGGGGCCCTACACCTTC
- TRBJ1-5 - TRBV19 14 CASTQGLSNQPQHF TGTGCCAGTACGCAGGGCCTCAGCAATCAGCCCCAGCATTTT
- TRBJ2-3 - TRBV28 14 CASTSGSFTDTQYF TGTGCCAGCACTTCGGGCAGTTTCACAGATACGCAGTATTTT
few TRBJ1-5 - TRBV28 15 CASSLVRGGNQPQHF TGTGCCAGCAGTTTGGTACGTGGTGGCAATCAGCCCCAGCATTTT
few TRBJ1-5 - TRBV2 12 CASNQGFQPQHF TGTGCCAGCAACCAGGGATTTCAGCCCCAGCATTTT
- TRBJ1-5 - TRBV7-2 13 CASSHPGNQPQHF TGTGCCAGCAGCCACCCAGGCAATCAGCCCCAGCATTTT
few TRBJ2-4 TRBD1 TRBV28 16 CASSTGQPGAKNIQYF TGTGCCAGCAGTACGGGACAGCCGGGGGCCAAAAACATTCAGTACTTC
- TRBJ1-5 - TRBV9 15 CASSPLGYSNQPQHF TGTGCCAGCAGCCCCCTGGGATATAGCAATCAGCCCCAGCATTTT
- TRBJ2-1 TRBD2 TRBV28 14 CASSNSGSRNEQFF TGTGCCAGCAGTAATAGCGGGAGCAGGAATGAGCAGTTCTTC
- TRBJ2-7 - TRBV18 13 CASSPNGGYEQYF TGTGCCAGCTCACCAAATGGCGGCTACGAGCAGTACTTC
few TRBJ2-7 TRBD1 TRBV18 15 CASSPIGQGDYEQYF TGTGCCAGCTCACCAATCGGACAGGGGGACTACGAGCAGTACTTC
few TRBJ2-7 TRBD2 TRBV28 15 CASSRLAGGPGEQYF TGTGCCAGCAGCAGACTAGCGGGAGGGCCGGGCGAGCAGTACTTC
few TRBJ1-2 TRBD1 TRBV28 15 CASSSLGTGDYGYTF TGTGCCAGCAGTTCCTTGGGGACAGGCGACTATGGCTACACCTTC
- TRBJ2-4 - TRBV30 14 CAWGSGLAKNIQYF TGTGCCTGGGGTTCGGGTCTAGCCAAAAACATTCAGTACTTC